Listed here are 11 T cell receptor beta chains from one sample, sequenced in a study of blood T cell repertoires in COVID-19. Sequencing used immunoSEQ multiplex PCR; TCRdb keeps in-frame clones, though not all of them. This table holds roughly 75,000 clones, about 86% found once. Sequencing was carried out using peripheral blood. These TCRs come from a man older than 75 in a cohort sampled during active COVID-19.

This CDR3 is CASSIDRVGTGPRMSSYEQYV. The CDR3 DNA sequence: TGTGCCAGTAGTATAGATCGCGTTGGGACAGGCCCACGGATGAGCTCCTACGAGCAGTACGTC. The chain couples TRBV19 to TRBJ2-7; 8 nucleotides match TRBD1. Germline lookup yields CDR1 LNHDA and CDR2 SQIVND (reference sequence). The CDR3 totals 21 residues. Trimming took 0 bases from V and 0 from J; bases not matched to a gene: 19.

The V call is TRBV24-1, the J call TRBJ2-3; 10 bases align to TRBD1. The trim removed 7 bases at V and 1 base at J, leaving 4 bases unmatched. Germline values: CDR1 KGHDR, CDR2 SFDVKD. The CDR3 has 15 amino acids. The CDR3 nucleotides read TGTGCCACCAGCCTAGGGACAGGGGGCACAGATACGCAGTATTTT. Amino acid sequence: CATSLGTGGTDTQYF.

The V and J genes are TRBV29-1 and TRBJ1-1; D is uncertain. Germline CDR1 is SQVTM and CDR2 is ANQGSEA. Trimming removed 3 bases at V and 7 bases at J, with 9 bases between. The CDR3 totals 11 residues. The CDR3 loop reads CSVELQYEAFF. The CDR3, as DNA: TGCAGCGTTGAGTTACAATATGAAGCTTTCTTT.

The chain links TRBV27 to TRBJ1-6; D is perhaps TRBD1 (5 bases). CDR3 length equals 14 residues. Germline CDR1 is MNHEY and CDR2 is SMNVEV (reference sequence). V shed 7 bases and J shed 2 bases, with 9 bases lying between them. The CDR3 is CASNAGPYNSPLHF. The CDR3 DNA is TGTGCCAGCAATGCGGGGCCCTATAATTCACCCCTCCACTTT.

The chain carries TRBV6-2 or TRBV6-3 and TRBJ1-2; no clear D gene. This CDR3 is 17 amino acids long. In germline, CDR1 is MNHEY, CDR2 SVGEGT. The V gene lost 2 bases and the J gene lost 4 bases, with 20 bases spanning the gap. Written as DNA, the CDR3 is TGTGCCAGCAGTTACCGAGGCCGTGCGGAGAATTTCTATGGCTACACCTTC. Residues: CASSYRGRAENFYGYTF.

J is TRBJ1-2 and V is TRBV3-1 (or the pseudogene TRBV3-2), with 7 nucleotides matching TRBD1. V was pared by 6 bases and J by 2 bases, with 12 bases of the junction left unmatched. Per germline, CDR1 LGHDT and CDR2 YNNKEL (reference sequence). The CDR3 consists of 16 residues. CDR3 sequence: CASRLLNRGSNYGYTF. The CDR3 region has the DNA TGTGCCAGCAGACTACTCAACAGGGGATCCAACTATGGCTACACCTTC.

This chain connects TRBV5-1 to TRBJ2-7; no clear D. This CDR3 has 11 residues. The V gene's germline CDR1 is SGHRS and CDR2 YFSETQ. Deletions cut 0 bases from V and 7 bases from J, with 5 bases between. CDR3 coding DNA: TGCGCCAGCAGCTTGGAAGCGGAGCAGTACTTC. It codes for CASSLEAEQYF.

CDR3 region: CASSEFGGNYGYTF. In DNA form, the CDR3 reads TGTGCCAGCAGTGAATTTGGAGGGAACTATGGCTACACCTTC. The V call is TRBV25-1, the J call TRBJ1-2; D call uncertain. The ends were cut back, 1 base at V and 2 bases at J, with 8 bases in the middle. Germline CDR1 is MGHDK and CDR2 is SYGVNS. The CDR3 length is 14 residues.

The chain carries TRBV4-2 and TRBJ1-2; D is possibly TRBD1 (6 bases). The germline V gene has CDR1 LGHNA and CDR2 YNFKEQ. V was cut by 1 base and J by 2 bases, with 11 bases left in between. The CDR3 runs to 15 residues. CDR3 coding DNA: TGTGCCAGCAGCCAAGCGAGGGGGAACAACTATGGCTACACCTTC. The encoded protein is CASSQARGNNYGYTF.

This chain uses TRBV24-1 with TRBJ1-4; 7 nucleotides line up with TRBD1. This CDR3 region has 16 residues. The germline CDR1 and CDR2 sequences are KGHDR and SFDVKD. The V segment lost 3 bases and the J segment 7 bases; nucleotides outside the gene matches: 10. CDR3 in amino acids: CATSDRRDSIGEKLFF. DNA of the CDR3: TGTGCCACCAGTGATCGCCGGGACAGTATCGGTGAAAAACTGTTTTTT.

The chain links TRBV2 to TRBJ2-3, with D possibly being TRBD2 (6 bases). V gave up 3 bases and J gave up 11 bases, with 21 bases separating them. Germline V gene sequence: CDR1 SNHLY, CDR2 FYNNEI. The length of the CDR3 is 15 residues. The CDR3 nucleotides are TGTGCCAGCAGTGAGGGGGAGGCAGCGGCCCTGCGGCAGTATTTT. It is translated as CASSEGEAAALRQYF.